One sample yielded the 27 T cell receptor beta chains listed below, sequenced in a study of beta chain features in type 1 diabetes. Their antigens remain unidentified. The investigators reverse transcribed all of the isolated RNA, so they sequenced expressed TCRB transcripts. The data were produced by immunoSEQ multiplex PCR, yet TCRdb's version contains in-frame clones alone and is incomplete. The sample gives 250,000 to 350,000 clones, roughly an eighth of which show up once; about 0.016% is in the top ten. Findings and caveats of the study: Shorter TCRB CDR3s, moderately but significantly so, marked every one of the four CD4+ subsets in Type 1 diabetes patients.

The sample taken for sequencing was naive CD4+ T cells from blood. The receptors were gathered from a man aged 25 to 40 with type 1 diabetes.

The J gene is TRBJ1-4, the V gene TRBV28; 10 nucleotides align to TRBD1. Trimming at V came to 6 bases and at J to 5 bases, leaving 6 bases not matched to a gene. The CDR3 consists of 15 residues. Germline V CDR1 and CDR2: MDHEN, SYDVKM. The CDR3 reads CASRKPGQGNEKLFF. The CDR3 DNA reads TGTGCCAGCAGAAAACCGGGACAGGGGAATGAAAAACTGTTTTTT.

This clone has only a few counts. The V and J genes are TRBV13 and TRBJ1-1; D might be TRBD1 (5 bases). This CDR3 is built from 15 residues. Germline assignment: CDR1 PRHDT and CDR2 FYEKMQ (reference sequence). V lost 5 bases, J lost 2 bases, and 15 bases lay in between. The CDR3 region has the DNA TGTGCCAGCAGCAACGTTGACAGCTACAACACTGAAGCTTTCTTT. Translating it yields CASSNVDSYNTEAFF. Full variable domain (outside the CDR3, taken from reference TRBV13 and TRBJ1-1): AAGVIQSPRHLIKEKRETATLKCYPIPRHDTVYWYQQGPGQDPQFLISFYEKMQSDKGSIPDRFSAQQFSDYHSELNMSSLELGDSALYFCASSNVDSYNTEAFFGQGTRLTVV.

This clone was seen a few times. As DNA, the CDR3 is TGTGCCAGCAGTCCGTCGGACACGAATGAAAAACTGTTTTTT. This gives the protein CASSPSDTNEKLFF. This rearrangement joins TRBV28 to TRBJ1-4, with D possibly being TRBD1 (5 bases). CDR1 is MDHEN and CDR2 is SYDVKM in the germline V gene. The V end lost 5 bases, the J end lost 5 bases, and 12 bases lay between the germline ends. The CDR3 loop spans 14 amino acids.

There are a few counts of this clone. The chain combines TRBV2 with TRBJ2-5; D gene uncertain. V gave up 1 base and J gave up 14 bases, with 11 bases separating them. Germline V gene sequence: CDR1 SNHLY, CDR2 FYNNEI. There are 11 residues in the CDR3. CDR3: CASSEGTICYF. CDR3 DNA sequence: TGTGCCAGCAGTGAAGGAACTATTTGCTACTTC.

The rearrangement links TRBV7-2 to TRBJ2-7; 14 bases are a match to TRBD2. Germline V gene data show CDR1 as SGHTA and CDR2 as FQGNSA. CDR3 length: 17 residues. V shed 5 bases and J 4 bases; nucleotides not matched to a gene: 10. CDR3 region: CASSGTSGSGLYYEQYF. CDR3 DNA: TGTGCCAGCAGCGGGACTAGCGGGAGCGGCCTCTATTACGAGCAGTACTTC. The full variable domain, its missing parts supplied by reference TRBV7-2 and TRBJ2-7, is GAGVSQSPSNKVTEKGKDVELRCDPISGHTALYWYRQSLGQGLEFLIYFQGNSAPDKSGLPSDRFSAERTGGSVSTLTIQRTQQEDSAVYLCASSGTSGSGLYYEQYFGPGTRLTVT.

This CDR3 is CASSLAGTRADEQFF. CDR3 bases: TGTGCCAGCAGCTTAGCCGGGACTCGTGCGGATGAGCAGTTCTTC. V is TRBV7-9 and J is TRBJ2-1, with D perhaps matching TRBD2 (6 bases). This CDR3 is 15 amino acids long. The V end lost 0 bases, the J end lost 8 bases, and 14 bases lay between the germline ends. CDR1 and CDR2 from the germline V gene are SEHNR and FQNEAQ (reference sequence).

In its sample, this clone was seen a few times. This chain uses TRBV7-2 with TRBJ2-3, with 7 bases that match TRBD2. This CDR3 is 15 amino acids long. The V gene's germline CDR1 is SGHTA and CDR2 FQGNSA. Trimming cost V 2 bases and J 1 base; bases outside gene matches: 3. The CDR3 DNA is TGTGCCAGCAGCTTATATACTAGCGGCACAGATACGCAGTATTTT. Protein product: CASSLYTSGTDTQYF.

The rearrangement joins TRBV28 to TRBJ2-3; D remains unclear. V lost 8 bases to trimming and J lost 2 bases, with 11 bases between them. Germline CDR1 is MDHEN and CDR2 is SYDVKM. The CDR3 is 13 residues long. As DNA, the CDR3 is TGTGCCAGCCGACGCGGAAACACAGATACGCAGTATTTT. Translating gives CASRRGNTDTQYF.

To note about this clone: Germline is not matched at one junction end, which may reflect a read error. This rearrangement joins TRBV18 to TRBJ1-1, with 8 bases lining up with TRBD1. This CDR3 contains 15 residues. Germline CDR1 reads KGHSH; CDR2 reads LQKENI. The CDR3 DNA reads TGTGCCAGCTCACCGGACAGGGCCGGGGGAACTGAAGCCTTCTTT. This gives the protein CASSPDRAGGTEAFF.

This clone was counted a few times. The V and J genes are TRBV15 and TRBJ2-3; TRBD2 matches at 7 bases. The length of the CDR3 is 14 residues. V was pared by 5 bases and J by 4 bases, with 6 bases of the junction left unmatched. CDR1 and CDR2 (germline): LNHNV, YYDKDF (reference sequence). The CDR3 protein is CATSRTSVPDTQYF. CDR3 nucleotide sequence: TGTGCCACCAGCCGCACTAGCGTTCCAGATACGCAGTATTTT. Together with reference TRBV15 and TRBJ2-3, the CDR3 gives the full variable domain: DAMVIQNPRYQVTQFGKPVTLSCSQTLNHNVMYWYQQKSSQAPKLLFHYYDKDFNNEADTPDNFQSRRPNTSFCFLDIRSPGLGDTAMYLCATSRTSVPDTQYFGPGTRLTVL.

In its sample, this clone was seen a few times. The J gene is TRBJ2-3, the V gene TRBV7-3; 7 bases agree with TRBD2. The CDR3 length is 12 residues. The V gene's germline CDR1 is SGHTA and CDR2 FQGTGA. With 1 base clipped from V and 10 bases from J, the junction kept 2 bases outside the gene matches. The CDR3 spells CASSLMGGPQYF. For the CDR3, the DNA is TGTGCCAGCAGCTTAATGGGAGGGCCGCAGTATTTT.

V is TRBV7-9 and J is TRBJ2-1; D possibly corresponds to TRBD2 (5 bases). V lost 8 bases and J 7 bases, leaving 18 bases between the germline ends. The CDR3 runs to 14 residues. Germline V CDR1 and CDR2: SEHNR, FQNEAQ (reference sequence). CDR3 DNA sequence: TGTGCCAGCTCCCCGGGCGGACTGGGGAATGAGCAGTTCTTC. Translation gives CASSPGGLGNEQFF.

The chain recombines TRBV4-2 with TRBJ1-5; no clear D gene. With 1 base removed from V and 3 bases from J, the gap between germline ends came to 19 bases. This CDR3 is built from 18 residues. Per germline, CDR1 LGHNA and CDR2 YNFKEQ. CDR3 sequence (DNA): TGTGCCAGCAGCCAAGGATTTCCGGGAATCTCTTCCAATCAGCCCCAGCATTTT. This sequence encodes CASSQGFPGISSNQPQHF.

The CDR3 nucleotides read TGTGCCAGCAGCTTTCAGGGGGCTGGGACAGATACGCAGTATTTT. As protein: CASSFQGAGTDTQYF. The chain uses TRBV7-9 and TRBJ2-3, with 8 bases fitting TRBD1. The CDR3 is made up of 15 amino acids. In germline, CDR1 is SEHNR, CDR2 FQNEAQ (reference sequence). The junction had 5 bases not matched to a gene; V was cut back by 3 bases and J by 3 bases.

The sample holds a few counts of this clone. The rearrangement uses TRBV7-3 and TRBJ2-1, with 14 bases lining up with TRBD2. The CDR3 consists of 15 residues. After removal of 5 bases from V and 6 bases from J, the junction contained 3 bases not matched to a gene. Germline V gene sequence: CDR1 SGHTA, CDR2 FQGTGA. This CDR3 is CASSAGLAGVNEQFF. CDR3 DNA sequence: TGTGCCAGCAGCGCGGGACTAGCGGGAGTCAATGAGCAGTTCTTC.

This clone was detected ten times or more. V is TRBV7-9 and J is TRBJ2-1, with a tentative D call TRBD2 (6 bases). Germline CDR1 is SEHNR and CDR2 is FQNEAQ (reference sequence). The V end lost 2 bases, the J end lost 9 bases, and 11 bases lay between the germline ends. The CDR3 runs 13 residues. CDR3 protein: CASSLQEGSEQFF. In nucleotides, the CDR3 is TGTGCCAGCAGCTTACAGGAGGGCAGTGAGCAGTTCTTC.

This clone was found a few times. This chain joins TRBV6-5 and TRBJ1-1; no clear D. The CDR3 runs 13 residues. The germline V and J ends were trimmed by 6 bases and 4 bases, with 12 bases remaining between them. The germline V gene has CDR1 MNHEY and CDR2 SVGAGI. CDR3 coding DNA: TGTGCCAGCAGCCTACTTCGTAGCACTGAAGCTTTCTTT. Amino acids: CASSLLRSTEAFF.

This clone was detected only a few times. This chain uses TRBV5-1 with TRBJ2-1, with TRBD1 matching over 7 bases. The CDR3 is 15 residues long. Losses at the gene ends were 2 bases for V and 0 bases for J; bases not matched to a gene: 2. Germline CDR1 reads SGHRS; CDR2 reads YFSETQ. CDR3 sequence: CASSFGTASYNEQFF. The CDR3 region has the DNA TGCGCCAGCAGCTTCGGGACAGCCTCCTACAATGAGCAGTTCTTC.

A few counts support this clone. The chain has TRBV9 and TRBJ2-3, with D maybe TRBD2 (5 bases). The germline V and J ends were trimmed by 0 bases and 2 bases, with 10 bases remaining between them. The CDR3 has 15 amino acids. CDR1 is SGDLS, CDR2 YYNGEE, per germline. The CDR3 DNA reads TGTGCCAGCAGCGTAGCGAGCGGCCTCACAGATACGCAGTATTTT. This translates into CASSVASGLTDTQYF.

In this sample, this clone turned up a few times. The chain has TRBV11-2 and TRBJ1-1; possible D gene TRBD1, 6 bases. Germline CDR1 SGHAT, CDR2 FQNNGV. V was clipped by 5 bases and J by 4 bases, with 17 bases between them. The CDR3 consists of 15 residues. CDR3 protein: CASSPRTERRTEAFF. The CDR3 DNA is TGTGCCAGCAGCCCTAGGACAGAAAGGCGCACTGAAGCTTTCTTT.

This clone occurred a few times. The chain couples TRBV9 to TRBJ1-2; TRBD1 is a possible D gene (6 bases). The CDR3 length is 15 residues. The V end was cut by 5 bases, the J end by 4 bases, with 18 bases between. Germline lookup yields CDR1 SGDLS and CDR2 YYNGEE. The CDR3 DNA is TGTGCCAGCAGTAACGGACAGCAAAGTCGCTATGGCTACACCTTC. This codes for CASSNGQQSRYGYTF.

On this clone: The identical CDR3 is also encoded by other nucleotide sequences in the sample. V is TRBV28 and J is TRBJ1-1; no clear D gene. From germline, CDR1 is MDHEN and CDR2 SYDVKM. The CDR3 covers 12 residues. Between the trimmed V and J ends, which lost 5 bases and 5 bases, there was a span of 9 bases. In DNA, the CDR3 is TGTGCCAGCAGTCCCCCTAGTACTGAAGCTTTCTTT. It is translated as CASSPPSTEAFF.

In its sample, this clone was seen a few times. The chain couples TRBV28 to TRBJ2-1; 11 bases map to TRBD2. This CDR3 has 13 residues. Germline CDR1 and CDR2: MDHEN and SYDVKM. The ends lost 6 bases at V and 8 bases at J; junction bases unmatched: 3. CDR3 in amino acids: CASSLAGGHEQFF. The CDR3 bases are TGTGCCAGCAGCCTAGCGGGAGGCCATGAGCAGTTCTTC.

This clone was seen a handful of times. CDR3 DNA: TGTGCCAGCAGTGAAGAGACAGGGTCTGGCTACACCTTC. Translated, it gives CASSEETGSGYTF. The chain couples TRBV2 to TRBJ1-2, with TRBD1 matching over 7 bases. The V gene's germline CDR1 is SNHLY and CDR2 FYNNEI. After removal of 1 base from V and 7 bases from J, the junction contained 3 bases not matched to a gene. CDR3 size: 13 residues.

The CDR3 nucleotides read TGCGCCAGCAGCTTGTACGGGACACCCCTCGAGCAGTACTTC. Residues: CASSLYGTPLEQYF. The chain joins TRBV5-1 to TRBJ2-7; D might be TRBD1 (6 bases). The CDR3 has 14 residues. The V end was cut by 1 base, the J end by 6 bases, with 14 bases between. Looked up from germline, CDR1 is SGHRS and CDR2 is YFSETQ.

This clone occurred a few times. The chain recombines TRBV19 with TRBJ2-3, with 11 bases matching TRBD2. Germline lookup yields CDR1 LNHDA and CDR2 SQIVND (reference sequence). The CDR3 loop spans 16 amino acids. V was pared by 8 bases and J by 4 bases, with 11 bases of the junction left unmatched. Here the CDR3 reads CASARTSGSYPDTQYF. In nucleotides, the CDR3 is TGTGCCAGTGCTAGAACTAGCGGGAGTTACCCAGATACGCAGTATTTT.

CDR3 amino acids: CASSDPGQENYNEQFF. The DNA for the CDR3 is TGTGCCAGCAGTGACCCTGGACAGGAGAACTACAATGAGCAGTTCTTC. V is TRBV25-1 and J is TRBJ2-1; 7 bases line up with TRBD1. The germline V gene has CDR1 MGHDK and CDR2 SYGVNS. The CDR3 is 16 amino acids. V lost 3 bases to trimming and J lost 3 bases; unmatched junction nucleotides: 8.